This T cell receptor beta chain was profiled in a study of blood T cell repertoires in COVID-19. Whole-study context: Acute and convalescent COVID-19 specimens originated in the United States, Italy and Spain.

Assay used: immunoSEQ multiplex PCR; TCRdb lists only in-frame clones, some missing. The sample lists 45,000 to 55,000 clones, 82% occurring once. Unmatched junction bases numbered 4, after V lost 7 bases and J lost 5 bases. Germline loops: CDR1 LNHDA, CDR2 SQIVND (reference sequence). This CDR3 region has 15 residues. Material: peripheral blood. This TCR came from a man older than 75 with COVID-19, enrolled during active disease. The chain combines TRBV19 with TRBJ2-2, with TRBD2 matching 13 bases. The CDR3: CASTKGLAGTGELFF. In nucleotides, the CDR3 is TGTGCCAGTACCAAGGGACTAGCGGGGACCGGGGAGCTGTTTTTT.